The 27 T cell receptor beta chains below all came from one sample that was sequenced in a study of technical replicates of blood from a few donors. Only in-frame clones appear in the TCRdb table, and some are missing; sequencing was by immunoSEQ multiplex PCR. The sample yields roughly 80,000 clones, roughly 95% seen once. The source material was T cells isolated from PBMCs. These receptors all come from a human donor in good health.

The gene calls are TRBV14 and TRBJ2-7; 8 bases are shared with TRBD1. V dropped 8 bases and J dropped 3; count of bases not matched to a gene: 12. Germline V lookup: CDR1 SGHDN, CDR2 FVKESK. The length of the CDR3 is 15 residues. CDR3 bases: TGTGCCAGCTCTACCCGAACAGGGGGGATCTACGAGCAGTACTTC. Encoded protein: CASSTRTGGIYEQYF. The full variable domain, completed using reference TRBV14 and TRBJ2-7, is EAGVTQFPSHSVIEKGQTVTLRCDPISGHDNLYWYRRVMGKEIKFLLHFVKESKQDESGMPNNRFLAERTGGTYSTLKVQPAELEDSGVYFCASSTRTGGIYEQYFGPGTRLTVT.

This rearrangement joins TRBV11-3 to TRBJ2-1, with D uncertain. Germline values: CDR1 SGHNT, CDR2 YENEEA. The CDR3 runs 20 residues. The V and J ends lost 0 bases and 5 bases respectively, with 26 bases between them. The CDR3 DNA is TGTGCCAGCAGCTTAGATATTTGGGTGGCAGGAATGACAACAGACAATGAGCAGTTCTTC. The encoded protein is CASSLDIWVAGMTTDNEQFF.

V usage is TRBV28 and J usage is TRBJ2-5; D unresolved. The germline V gene encodes CDR1 MDHEN and CDR2 SYDVKM. The CDR3 loop spans 14 amino acids. V was pared by 6 bases and J by 2 bases, with 13 bases between. The CDR3 protein is CASSWAGDQETQYF. DNA of the CDR3: TGTGCCAGCAGCTGGGCCGGCGATCAAGAGACCCAGTACTTC.

The chain couples TRBV27 to TRBJ2-4; 10 bases line up with TRBD2. V was clipped by 5 bases and J by 0 bases; unmatched bases: 7. The CDR3 is 17 amino acids. Germline CDR1 reads MNHEY; CDR2 reads SMNVEV (reference sequence). The CDR3 loop is CASSKIAGGLAKNIQYF. CDR3 nucleotides: TGTGCCAGCAGTAAGATAGCGGGAGGACTAGCCAAAAACATTCAGTACTTC.

This clone was counted a single time. The rearrangement joins TRBV5-4 to TRBJ2-5, with TRBD2 identical over 10 bases. The V and J ends lost 7 bases and 2 bases, in that order; junction bases with no gene match: 11. Germline V gene data show CDR1 as SGHNT and CDR2 as YYREEE (reference sequence). The CDR3 has 16 residues. The CDR3 DNA follows: TGTGCCAGCGGGCTAGCGGGAGTTGGAGGGCAAGAGACCCAGTACTTC. Amino acid sequence: CASGLAGVGGQETQYF.

The V gene is TRBV19, the J gene TRBJ1-4; D unresolved. Per germline, CDR1 LNHDA and CDR2 SQIVND (reference sequence). The CDR3 spans 15 residues. V lost 8 bases, J lost 0 bases, and 13 bases lay in between. The CDR3: CASQGRGATNEKLFF. CDR3 bases: TGTGCCAGTCAAGGGAGAGGTGCAACTAATGAAAAACTGTTTTTT.

The V gene is TRBV7-8, the J gene TRBJ1-1; TRBD1 aligns across 7 bases. The CDR3 runs 14 residues. Germline V gene data show CDR1 as SGHVS and CDR2 as FQNEAQ. J was trimmed by 7 bases and V by 5 bases; bases with no gene match: 10. CDR3 loop: CASSHDRADGEAFF. For the CDR3, the DNA is TGTGCCAGCAGCCACGACAGGGCGGATGGTGAAGCTTTCTTT.

The genes are TRBV5-4 and TRBJ1-1; a weak D match, TRBD1 (6 bases). V lost 5 bases and J 5 bases, leaving 13 bases between the germline ends. Looked up from germline, CDR1 is SGHNT and CDR2 is YYREEE (reference sequence). The CDR3 has 13 amino acids. Written as DNA, the CDR3 is TGTGCCAGCAGGCTTACAGGGCGTACTGAAGCTTTCTTT. Translated: CASRLTGRTEAFF.

The J gene is TRBJ2-1, the V gene TRBV27, with 9 bases that match TRBD2. The junction had 11 bases not matched to a gene; V was cut back by 5 bases and J by 0 bases. The germline CDR1 and CDR2 sequences are MNHEY and SMNVEV (reference sequence). The CDR3 covers 18 residues. The CDR3 loop is CASSPRLPLAGSYNEQFF. For the CDR3, the DNA is TGTGCCAGCAGTCCCCGCCTCCCACTAGCGGGCTCCTACAATGAGCAGTTCTTC.

J is TRBJ1-5 and V is TRBV7-2, with 9 nucleotides matching TRBD1. In germline, CDR1 is SGHTA, CDR2 FQGNSA. This CDR3 is built from 16 residues. Losses at the gene ends were 4 bases for V and 5 bases for J; bases not matched to a gene: 9. The CDR3 DNA reads TGTGCCAGCAGCTACTGGACAGGGGAGGGATATCAGCCCCAGCATTTT. It encodes CASSYWTGEGYQPQHF. Full variable domain (rest looked up from reference TRBV7-2 and TRBJ1-5): GAGVSQSPSNKVTEKGKDVELRCDPISGHTALYWYRQSLGQGLEFLIYFQGNSAPDKSGLPSDRFSAERTGGSVSTLTIQRTQQEDSAVYLCASSYWTGEGYQPQHFGDGTRLSIL.

This clone has just one count. The chain carries TRBV18 and TRBJ2-2, with a tentative D call TRBD2 (5 bases). V was shortened by 6 bases and J by 0 bases, with 11 bases between the two germline ends. The CDR3 spans 15 residues. Germline V lookup: CDR1 KGHSH, CDR2 LQKENI. The chain's CDR3 is CASSSGETNTGELFF. Here the CDR3 DNA reads TGTGCCAGCTCCTCTGGGGAGACGAACACCGGGGAGCTGTTTTTT.

Concerning this clone itself: Its ends do not fully match the called genes, so a read error is possible. The chain links TRBV7-7 to TRBJ2-3; 9 bases match TRBD2. The CDR3 spans 15 residues. Germline loops: CDR1 SSHAT, CDR2 FNYEAQ (reference sequence). Here the CDR3 reads CASSLSSGMTDTQYF. The CDR3 nucleotides read TGTGCTAGCAGCTTATCTAGCGGGATGACAGATACGCAGTATTTT. The full variable domain, its missing parts supplied by reference TRBV7-7 and TRBJ2-3, is GAGVSQSPRYKVTKRGQDVTLRCDPISSHATLYWYQQALGQGPEFLTYFNYEAQPDKSGLPSDRFSAERPEGSISTLTIQRTEQRDSAMYRCASSLSSGMTDTQYFGPGTRLTVL.

The rearrangement links TRBV7-6 to TRBJ1-1, with D maybe TRBD1 (6 bases). CDR1 and CDR2 from the germline V gene are SGHVS and FNYEAQ. The CDR3 consists of 15 residues. V was trimmed by 1 base and J by 2 bases, leaving 11 bases between them. CDR3 nucleotide sequence: TGTGCCAGCAGCTTAGAAGGGGGTTTCAACACTGAAGCTTTCTTT. Translating gives CASSLEGGFNTEAFF.

This chain links TRBV11-3 with TRBJ2-5, with TRBD2 matching over 7 bases. This CDR3 spans 13 amino acids. The V segment lost 4 bases and the J segment 4 bases; nucleotides outside the gene matches: 3. Germline CDR1 and CDR2: SGHNT and YENEEA. CDR3 DNA: TGTGCCAGCAGCTCCTTAGCGGGAGAGACCCAGTACTTC. Encoded protein: CASSSLAGETQYF.

V is TRBV19 and J is TRBJ2-1; D is ambiguous. CDR1 and CDR2 from the germline V gene are LNHDA and SQIVND (reference sequence). The CDR3 is 13 amino acids. The V end lost 5 bases, the J end lost 5 bases, and 10 bases lay between the germline ends. The CDR3 spells CASSAYVDNEQFF. The CDR3, as DNA: TGTGCCAGTAGTGCCTACGTAGACAATGAGCAGTTCTTC.

The chain has TRBV5-1 and TRBJ1-1; TRBD1 might be the D (6 bases). The V gene's germline CDR1 is SGHRS and CDR2 YFSETQ. The CDR3 has 15 amino acids. Trimming took 0 bases from V and 1 from J, leaving 10 bases between them. CDR3 nucleotide sequence: TGCGCCAGCAGCTTGGGAACGGGACAGAACACTGAAGCTTTCTTT. Its protein product is CASSLGTGQNTEAFF.

The chain joins TRBV28 to TRBJ2-7, with D possibly matching TRBD1 (5 bases). V was trimmed by 3 bases and J by 2 bases, leaving 8 bases between them. Germline-derived CDR1 and CDR2 are MDHEN and SYDVKM. This CDR3 spans 13 amino acids. CDR3 sequence: CASSFQGTYEQYF. CDR3 sequence (DNA): TGTGCCAGCAGTTTCCAGGGAACCTACGAGCAGTACTTC.

The rearrangement joins TRBV28 to TRBJ1-1; D uncertain. This CDR3 region has 13 residues. Germline CDR1 MDHEN, CDR2 SYDVKM. Between the trimmed V and J ends, which lost 4 bases and 0 bases, there was a span of 6 bases. The CDR3: CASSYTVNTEAFF. The CDR3 nucleotides are TGTGCCAGCAGTTATACAGTGAACACTGAAGCTTTCTTT.

In its sample, this clone was seen a few times. The gene calls are TRBV7-9 and TRBJ2-2; no firm D call. Trimming left V 3 bases short and J 4 bases short, with 9 bases between. The germline gives CDR1 SEHNR, CDR2 FQNEAQ (reference sequence). CDR3 size: 14 residues. The CDR3 spells CASSLAVTTGELFF. The CDR3 nucleotides are TGTGCCAGCAGCTTGGCAGTTACCACCGGGGAGCTGTTTTTT.

The chain joins TRBV9 to TRBJ1-5; tentatively, D is TRBD1 (5 bases). This CDR3 has 13 amino acids. CDR1 and CDR2 (germline): SGDLS, YYNGEE. V lost 2 bases to trimming and J lost 7 bases, with 10 bases between them. The DNA for the CDR3 is TGTGCCAGCAGCGTCTCTGGGGGGCAGCCCCAGCATTTT. It translates to CASSVSGGQPQHF.

The V call is TRBV6-4, the J call TRBJ2-6; the match to TRBD1 covers 9 bases. This CDR3 is built from 18 residues. With V trimmed by 5 bases and J by 0 bases, 8 bases remained unmatched. Germline V lookup: CDR1 MRHNA, CDR2 SNTAGT. The CDR3 DNA is TGTGCCAGCAGTCCTATCGGACAGGGGAACTCTGGGGCCAACGTCCTGACTTTC. Amino acids: CASSPIGQGNSGANVLTF.

The count of this clone is one. The rearrangement uses TRBV14 and TRBJ1-1, with D possibly matching TRBD1 (5 bases). Between the trimmed V and J ends, which lost 4 bases and 3 bases, there was a span of 15 bases. The germline CDR1 and CDR2 sequences are SGHDN and FVKESK. The CDR3 is 15 residues long. This chain's CDR3 is CASSLPQWGDTEAFF. DNA of the CDR3: TGTGCCAGCAGCCTCCCGCAGTGGGGGGACACTGAAGCTTTCTTT.

The gene calls are TRBV27 and TRBJ2-2; 8 nucleotides align to TRBD1. The J segment lost 4 bases and the V segment lost 6 bases, leaving 7 bases of the junction unmatched. Germline V lookup: CDR1 MNHEY, CDR2 SMNVEV (reference sequence). The CDR3 has 15 amino acids. The CDR3 coding sequence is TGTGCCAGCAGCAAATCAGGGGGCGGCACCGGGGAGCTGTTTTTT. Translating gives CASSKSGGGTGELFF.

The gene calls are TRBV13 and TRBJ2-7; 8 nucleotides agree with TRBD1. Germline loops: CDR1 PRHDT, CDR2 FYEKMQ (reference sequence). J lost 1 base, V lost 0 bases, and 8 bases had no gene match. CDR3 length: 17 amino acids. The DNA for the CDR3 is TGTGCCAGCAGCTTAGGCCTCAGGGGGCTTACTTCCTACGAGCAGTACTTC. It is translated as CASSLGLRGLTSYEQYF.

This clone was found once. CDR3: CASIRDPQGSGTEAFF. The CDR3 DNA sequence: TGCGCCAGTATCCGGGACCCACAGGGGTCGGGAACTGAAGCTTTCTTT. The chain links TRBV5-1 to TRBJ1-1; 7 bases match TRBD1. Losses at the gene ends were 8 bases for V and 5 bases for J; bases not matched to a gene: 18. The CDR3 length is 16 residues. Germline-derived CDR1 and CDR2 are SGHRS and YFSETQ.

The V gene is TRBV11-2, the J gene TRBJ1-2; the D gene is possibly TRBD1 (5 bases). CDR1 is SGHAT and CDR2 is FQNNGV in the germline V gene. V shed 0 bases and J shed 7 bases, with 12 bases lying between them. The CDR3 sequence is 14 residues long. CDR3 sequence: CASSLERGAGGYTF. CDR3 DNA sequence: TGTGCCAGCAGCTTAGAAAGGGGCGCAGGTGGCTACACCTTC.

The chain uses TRBV6-5 and TRBJ2-3, with 7 bases matching TRBD2. The CDR3 totals 15 residues. V was clipped by 5 bases and J by 1 base; unmatched bases: 6. CDR1 and CDR2 from the germline V gene are MNHEY and SVGAGI. CDR3 in amino acids: CASSNHLAGTDTQYF. The CDR3 region has the DNA TGTGCCAGCAGTAACCATCTAGCGGGCACAGATACGCAGTATTTT.